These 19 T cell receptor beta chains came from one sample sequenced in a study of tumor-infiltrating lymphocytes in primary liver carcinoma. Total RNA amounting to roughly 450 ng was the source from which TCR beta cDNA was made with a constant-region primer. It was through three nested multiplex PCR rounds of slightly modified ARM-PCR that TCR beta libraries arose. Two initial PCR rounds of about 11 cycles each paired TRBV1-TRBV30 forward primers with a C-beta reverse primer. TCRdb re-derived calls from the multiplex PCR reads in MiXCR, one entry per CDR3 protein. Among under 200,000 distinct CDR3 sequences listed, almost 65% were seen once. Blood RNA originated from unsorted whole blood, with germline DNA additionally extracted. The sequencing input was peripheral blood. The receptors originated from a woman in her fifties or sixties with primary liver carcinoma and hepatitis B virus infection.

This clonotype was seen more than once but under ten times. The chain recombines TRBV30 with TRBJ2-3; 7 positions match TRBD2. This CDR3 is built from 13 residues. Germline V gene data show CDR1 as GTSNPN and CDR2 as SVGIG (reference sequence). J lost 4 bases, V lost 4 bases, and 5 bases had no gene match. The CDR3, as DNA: TGTGCCTGGAAGCGGGAATTTCCAGATACGCAGTATTTT. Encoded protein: CAWKREFPDTQYF.

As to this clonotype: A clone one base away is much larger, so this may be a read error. CDR3 DNA sequence: TGTGCCAGCAGCCGCGGGGGATCGCAGTACTTC. It encodes CASSRGGSQYF. The chain recombines TRBV6-5 with TRBJ2-7, with 7 bases fitting TRBD2. V shed 6 bases and J 9 bases; nucleotides not matched to a gene: 5. Germline CDR1 is MNHEY and CDR2 is SVGAGI. The CDR3 is 11 amino acids.

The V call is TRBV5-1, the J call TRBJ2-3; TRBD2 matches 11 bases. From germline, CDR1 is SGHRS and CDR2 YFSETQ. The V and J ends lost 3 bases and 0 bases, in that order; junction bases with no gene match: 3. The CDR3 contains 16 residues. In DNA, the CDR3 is TGCGCCAGCAGCTGGTGGACTAGCGGGAGCACAGATACGCAGTATTTT. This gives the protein CASSWWTSGSTDTQYF. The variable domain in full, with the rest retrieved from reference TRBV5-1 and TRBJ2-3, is KAGVTQTPRYLIKTRGQQVTLSCSPISGHRSVSWYQQTPGQGLQFLFEYFSETQRNKGNFPGRFSGRQFSNSRSEMNVSTLELGDSALYLCASSWWTSGSTDTQYFGPGTRLTVL.

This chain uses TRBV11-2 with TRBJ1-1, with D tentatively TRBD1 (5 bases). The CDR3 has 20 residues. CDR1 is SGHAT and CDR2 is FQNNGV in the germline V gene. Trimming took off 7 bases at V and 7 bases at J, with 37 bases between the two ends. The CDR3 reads CASIPRQHGHLRFWCYEAFF. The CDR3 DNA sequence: TGTGCCAGCATCCCACGTCAGCACGGACACCTTCGCTTTTGGTGCTATGAAGCTTTCTTT.

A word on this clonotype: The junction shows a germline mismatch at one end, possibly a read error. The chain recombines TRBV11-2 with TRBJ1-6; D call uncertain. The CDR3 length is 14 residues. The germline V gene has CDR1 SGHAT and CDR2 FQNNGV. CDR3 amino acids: CASSLSRFNSSLYF. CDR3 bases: TGTGCCAGCAGCTTATCCAGGTTTAATTCATCCCTCTACTTT.

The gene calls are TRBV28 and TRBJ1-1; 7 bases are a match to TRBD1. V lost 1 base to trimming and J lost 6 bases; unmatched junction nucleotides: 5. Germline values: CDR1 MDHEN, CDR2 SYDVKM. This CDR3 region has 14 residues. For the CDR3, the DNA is TGTGCCAGCAGTTTATACAGGGGCAACCCTGAAGCTTTCTTT. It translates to CASSLYRGNPEAFF.

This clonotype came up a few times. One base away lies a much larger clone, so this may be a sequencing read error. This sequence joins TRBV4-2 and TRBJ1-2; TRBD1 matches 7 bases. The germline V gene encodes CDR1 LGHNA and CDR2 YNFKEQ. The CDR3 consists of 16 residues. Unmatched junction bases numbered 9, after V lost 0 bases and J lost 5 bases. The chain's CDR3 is CASSQDRDSQTYGYTF. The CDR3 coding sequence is TGTGCCAGCAGCCAAGATAGGGACAGTCAGACTTATGGCTACACCTTC.

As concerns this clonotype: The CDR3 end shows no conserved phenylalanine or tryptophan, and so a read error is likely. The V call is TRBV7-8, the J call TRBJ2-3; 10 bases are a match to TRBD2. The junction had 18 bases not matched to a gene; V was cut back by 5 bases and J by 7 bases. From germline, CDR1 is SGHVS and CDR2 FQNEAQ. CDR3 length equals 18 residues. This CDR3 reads CASSPLAGGLYGRNTQYL. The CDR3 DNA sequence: TGTGCCAGCAGCCCTTTAGCGGGAGGCCTATACGGCAGGAATACGCAGTATCTT.

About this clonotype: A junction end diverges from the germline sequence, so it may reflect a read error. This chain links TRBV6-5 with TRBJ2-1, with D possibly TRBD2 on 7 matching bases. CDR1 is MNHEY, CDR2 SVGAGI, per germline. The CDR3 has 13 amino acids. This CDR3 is CTSSPGEGNKQFF. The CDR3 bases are TGTACCAGCAGCCCAGGGGAGGGCAATAAGCAGTTCTTC.

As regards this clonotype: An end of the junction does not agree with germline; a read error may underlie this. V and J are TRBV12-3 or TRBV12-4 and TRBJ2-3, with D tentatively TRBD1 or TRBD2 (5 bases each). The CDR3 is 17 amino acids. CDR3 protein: CPSSAHVQQASTDTQYF. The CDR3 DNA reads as TGTCCCAGCAGTGCCCATGTTCAACAGGCTAGCACTGATACGCAGTATTTT.

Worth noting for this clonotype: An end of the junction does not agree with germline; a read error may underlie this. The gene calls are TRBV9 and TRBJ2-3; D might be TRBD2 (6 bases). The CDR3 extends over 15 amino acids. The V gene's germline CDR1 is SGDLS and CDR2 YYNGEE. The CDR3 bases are TGTACCAGCAGCGTAGCGGCGGAGAGCACAGATACGCAGTATTTT. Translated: CTSSVAAESTDTQYF.

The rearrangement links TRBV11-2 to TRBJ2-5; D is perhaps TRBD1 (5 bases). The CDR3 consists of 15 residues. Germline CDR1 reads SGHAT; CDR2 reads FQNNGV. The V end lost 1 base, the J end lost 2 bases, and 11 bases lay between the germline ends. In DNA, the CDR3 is TGTGCCAGCAGCTTAGCCCAGCAGGGTCAAGAGACCCAGTACTTC. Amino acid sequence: CASSLAQQGQETQYF.

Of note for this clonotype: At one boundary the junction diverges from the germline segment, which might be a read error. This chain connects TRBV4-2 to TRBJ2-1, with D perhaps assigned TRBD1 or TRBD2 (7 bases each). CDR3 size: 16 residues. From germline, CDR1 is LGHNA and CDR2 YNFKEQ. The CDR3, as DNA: TGTGCCAGCAGCCAAGGGGACAGCGGGGTTCACAATGAGCGGTTCTTC. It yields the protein CASSQGDSGVHNERFF.

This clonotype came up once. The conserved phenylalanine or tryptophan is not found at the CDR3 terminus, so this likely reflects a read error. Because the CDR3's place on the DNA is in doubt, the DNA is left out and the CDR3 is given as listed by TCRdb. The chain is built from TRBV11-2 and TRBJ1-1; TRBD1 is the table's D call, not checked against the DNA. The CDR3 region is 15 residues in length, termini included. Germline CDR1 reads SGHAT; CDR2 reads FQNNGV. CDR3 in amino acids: CASRFARDRGWEVFY.

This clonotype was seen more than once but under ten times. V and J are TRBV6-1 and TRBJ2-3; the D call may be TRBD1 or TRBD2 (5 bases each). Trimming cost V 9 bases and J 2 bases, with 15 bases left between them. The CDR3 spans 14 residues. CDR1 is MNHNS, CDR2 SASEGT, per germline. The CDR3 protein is CASLRGGSTDTQYF. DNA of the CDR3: TGTGCCAGTCTTCGTGGGGGTTCCACAGATACGCAGTATTTT.

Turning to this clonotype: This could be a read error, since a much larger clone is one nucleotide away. CDR3 residues: CASSFIGGAGLGEQYF. The CDR3, as DNA: TGCGCCAGCAGCTTTATAGGGGGAGCGGGACTTGGCGAGCAGTACTTC. The rearrangement links TRBV5-1 to TRBJ2-7; possibly TRBD2 for D (7 bases). Trimming removed 2 bases at V and 6 bases at J, with 21 bases between. The length of the CDR3 is 16 residues. The germline CDR1 and CDR2 sequences are SGHRS and YFSETQ.

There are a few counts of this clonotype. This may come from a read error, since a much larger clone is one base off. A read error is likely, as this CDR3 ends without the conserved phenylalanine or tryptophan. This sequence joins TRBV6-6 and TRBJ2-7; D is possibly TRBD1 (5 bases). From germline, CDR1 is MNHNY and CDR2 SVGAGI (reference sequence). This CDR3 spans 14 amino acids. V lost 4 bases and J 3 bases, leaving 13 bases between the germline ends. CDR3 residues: CASSSQGRYYEQYS. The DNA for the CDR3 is TGTGCCAGCAGTTCGCAGGGCCGCTACTACGAGCAGTACTCC.

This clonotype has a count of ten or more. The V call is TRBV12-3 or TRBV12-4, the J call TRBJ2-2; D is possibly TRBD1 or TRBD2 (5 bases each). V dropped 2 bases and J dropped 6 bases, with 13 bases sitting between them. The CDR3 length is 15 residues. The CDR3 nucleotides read TGTGCCAGCAGTTTATCGGGACCCCGGGCCGGGGAGCTGTTTTTT. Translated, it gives CASSLSGPRAGELFF.

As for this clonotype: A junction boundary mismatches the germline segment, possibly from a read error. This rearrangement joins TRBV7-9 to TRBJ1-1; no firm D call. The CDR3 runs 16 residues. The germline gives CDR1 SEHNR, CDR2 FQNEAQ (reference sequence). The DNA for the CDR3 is TGTGCCAGCTGCTTAGCGCTCGGGGAGGGAAACACTGAAGCTTTCTTT. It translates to CASCLALGEGNTEAFF.